The present entry profiles one T cell receptor beta chain with its context. How the authors handled the data: The assay estimated nucleated cells by amplifying reference gene primers. Profiled with immunoSEQ multiplex PCR; TCRdb holds only in-frame clones, not every one. V and J calls and clone size are copied from that table; D and trimming were computed from the DNA. Of around 40,000 clones in the sample, 87% are singletons; the top ten hold 24%. The data are from a study of blood T cell repertoires in COVID-19. Study context: The samples span acute and convalescent COVID-19 from the United States, Italy and Spain. Nucleic acid was either cDNA or gDNA, and it came from T cells, B-cell-depleted T cells, or PBMCs.

Germline V lookup: CDR1 MDHEN, CDR2 SYDVKM. The V end lost 7 bases, the J end lost 7 bases, and 20 bases lay between the germline ends. This CDR3 is 15 amino acids long. The sample comprised peripheral blood. The sequence was obtained from a man over 45 with active or convalescent COVID-19. The V call is TRBV28, the J call TRBJ2-4, with D perhaps TRBD2 (7 bases). The CDR3 protein is CASTTGGRARNIQYF. DNA for the CDR3: TGTGCCAGCACGACGGGGGGCAGGGCAAGGAACATTCAGTACTTC.